The 13 T cell receptor beta chains below were found in one sample sequenced in a study of immune characterization of retroperitoneal liposarcoma. TCRdb reanalysed the PCR reads using MiXCR and keeps one entry per CDR3 protein. The sample carries thousands of distinct CDR3 sequences, around 50% recorded once. The sample consisted of tumor tissue. The receptors here all came from a male donor with retroperitoneal liposarcoma.

The CDR3 DNA reads as TGTGCCAGCAGTGAAGACGAAGCGTATAATTCACCCCTCCACTTT. Amino acid sequence: CASSEDEAYNSPLHF. This chain uses TRBV6-1 with TRBJ1-6; D is undetermined. Germline V CDR1 and CDR2: MNHNS, SASEGT. CDR3 size: 15 residues. Trimming took 1 base from V and 4 from J, leaving 8 bases between them.

The chain joins TRBV6-1 to TRBJ2-1; the match to TRBD2 covers 7 bases. Germline V gene data show CDR1 as MNHNS and CDR2 as SASEGT. J was trimmed by 13 bases and V by 5 bases; bases with no gene match: 20. This CDR3 is built from 16 residues. The CDR3 DNA reads TGTGCCAGCAGTTCTCCGAGCGGGGAGGGCCAAGAGACCCAGTTCTTC. Its translation: CASSSPSGEGQETQFF.

Within the sample, this clonotype is medium-sized. The J gene is TRBJ2-1, the V gene TRBV12-3 or TRBV12-4; 9 nucleotides line up with TRBD2. The DNA end lines up better with TRBJ2-7; the J call may be wrong. The CDR3 extends over 14 amino acids. The CDR3 sequence: CASSSSGTSYEQYF. CDR3 nucleotide sequence: TGTGCCAGCAGTTCTAGCGGGACCTCCTACGAGCAGTACTTC.

The rearrangement joins TRBV6-5 to TRBJ2-3; D not resolved. The CDR3 covers 15 residues. The V gene's germline CDR1 is MNHEY and CDR2 SVGAGI. Between the trimmed V and J ends, which lost 2 bases and 0 bases, there was a span of 9 bases. CDR3 nucleotide sequence: TGTGCCAGCAGTTACGAAAGCCCTAGCACAGATACGCAGTATTTT. It yields the protein CASSYESPSTDTQYF.

This clonotype is a singleton in its sample. The rearrangement uses TRBV6-1 and TRBJ2-5; D not certain. The J call may not be correct, given that the DNA end is closer to TRBJ2-7. Germline V CDR1 and CDR2: MNHNS, SASEGT. CDR3 length: 17 residues. The CDR3 is CASSEAAYSSSTYEQYF. CDR3 nucleotides: TGTGCCAGCAGTGAAGCAGCATATTCCTCATCTACCTACGAGCAGTACTTC.

This clonotype is judged medium-sized. The chain joins TRBV7-2 to TRBJ2-5; tentative D call: TRBD1 (6 bases). Gene TRBJ2-7 matches the end of the DNA better, so the J call may be wrong. Germline V gives CDR1 SGHTA, CDR2 FQGNSA. The CDR3 loop spans 14 amino acids. As DNA, the CDR3 is TGTGCCAGCAGTCGTCTCGGACAGTCCTACGAGCAGTACTTC. As protein: CASSRLGQSYEQYF.

The chain recombines TRBV6-4 with TRBJ1-3; D is possibly TRBD1 (6 bases). Trimming took off 4 bases at V and 8 bases at J, with 21 bases between the two ends. Per the germline V gene, CDR1 is MRHNA and CDR2 is SNTAGT. The CDR3 runs to 16 residues. CDR3 amino acids: CASSVVTGAQIDTIYF. CDR3 coding DNA: TGTGCCAGCAGTGTTGTGACGGGGGCGCAGATAGACACCATATATTTT.

The chain carries TRBV7-3 and TRBJ2-6, with TRBD2 identical over 9 bases. The CDR3 is 19 amino acids. V was pared by 5 bases and J by 0 bases, with 11 bases of the junction left unmatched. Germline assignment: CDR1 SGHTA and CDR2 FQGTGA. DNA of the CDR3: TGTGCCAGCAGCCCCACTGGCGGGAGGGCCGGCTCTGGGGCCAACGTCCTGACTTTC. It codes for CASSPTGGRAGSGANVLTF.

This clonotype was counted between two and nine times. The rearrangement uses TRBV6-5 and TRBJ2-3, with 8 positions matching TRBD2. Looked up from germline, CDR1 is MNHEY and CDR2 is SVGAGI. CDR3 length: 15 residues. With V trimmed by 0 bases and J by 8 bases, 7 bases remained unmatched. The CDR3 DNA follows: TGTGCCAGCAGTTACTCACGGGAGGGCAGAGGTACGCAGTATTTT. This encodes CASSYSREGRGTQYF.

This sequence joins TRBV7-2 and TRBJ2-1, with unresolved D. The DNA end favors TRBJ2-7, so the J call may be wrong. CDR3 size: 13 residues. CDR1 is SGHTA and CDR2 is FQGNSA in the germline V gene. CDR3 residues: CASSHYNYNEQYF. The CDR3 nucleotides read TGTGCCAGCAGCCATTATAACTACAATGAGCAGTACTTC.

By sample fraction, this clonotype is medium-sized. The rearrangement joins TRBV6-1 to TRBJ2-3, with no clear D. Germline-derived CDR1 and CDR2 are MNHNS and SASEGT. The CDR3 has 16 residues. V shed 3 bases and J shed 0 bases, with 13 bases lying between them. The CDR3 region is CASSDLLGSSTDTQYF. For the CDR3, the DNA is TGTGCCAGCAGTGACCTCCTGGGATCTAGCACAGATACGCAGTATTTT.

The CDR3 DNA follows: TGTGCCAGCAGCTACCCGGGAGGGCTTTACGAGCAGTACTTC. It encodes CASSYPGGLYEQYF. This chain joins TRBV7-4 and TRBJ2-5; the match to TRBD2 covers 8 bases. TRBJ2-7 explains the end of the DNA better; the J call may be wrong. The CDR3 is 14 residues long. Germline CDR1 reads SGHVT; CDR2 reads SQSDAQ.

The CDR3 spells CASRGLGGGTQYF. The CDR3 DNA is TGTGCCAGCAGAGGGTTGGGCGGAGGGACCCAGTACTTC. V and J are TRBV11-1 and TRBJ2-5, with D possibly matching TRBD2 (5 bases). V lost 6 bases and J 7 bases, leaving 15 bases between the germline ends. In germline, CDR1 is SGHAT, CDR2 FQDESV (reference sequence). This CDR3 comprises 13 residues.